Below, 10 T cell receptor beta chains from the same sample are listed, as sequenced in a study of HIV-infected patients and healthy controls. Reverse transcription used around 500 ng RNA and constant-region primers for alpha and beta. Using multiplexing indices, alpha and beta chain libraries were generated apart by chain-specific third strand synthesis. TCRdb fed the 5' RACE reads into MiXCR, producing one record per CDR3 protein. The sample comprises thousands of distinct CDR3 sequences, almost 8% of which are singletons, and less than 10% rests with the top ten. No cell fractionation was done, so the repertoire covers all unsorted peripheral blood T cells. The starting material was blood, obtained before antiretroviral therapy. Every receptor here comes from an adult with HIV infection.

This clonotype was recorded at least ten times. The chain has TRBV27 and TRBJ1-4; 10 nucleotides line up with TRBD1. This CDR3 is built from 15 residues. CDR1 and CDR2 from the germline V gene are MNHEY and SMNVEV (reference sequence). With V trimmed by 5 bases and J by 7 bases, 7 bases remained unmatched. CDR3 DNA sequence: TGTGCCAGCAGTATCGGACAGGGGGGCGGTGAAAAACTGTTTTTT. Translation: CASSIGQGGGEKLFF.

This clonotype turned up a few times. The chain recombines TRBV20-1 with TRBJ2-3; 10 nucleotides align to TRBD2. The V gene's germline CDR1 is DFQATT and CDR2 SNEGSKA (reference sequence). The CDR3 sequence is 16 residues long. Unmatched junction bases numbered 11, after V lost 6 bases and J lost 2 bases. The CDR3 loop is CSAGFEAGGFTDTQYF. In DNA, the CDR3 is TGCAGTGCCGGTTTTGAAGCGGGAGGGTTCACAGATACGCAGTATTTT.

There are a few counts of this clonotype. The genes are TRBV7-9 and TRBJ1-4; TRBD1 matches at 10 bases. Trimming removed 3 bases from V and 5 bases from J; junction bases left unmatched: 0. The CDR3 is 14 residues long. CDR1 is SEHNR, CDR2 FQNEAQ, per germline (reference sequence). The CDR3, as DNA: TGTGCCAGCAGCTTGGGACAGGGGAATGAAAAACTGTTTTTT. Protein product: CASSLGQGNEKLFF.

This clonotype ranks as medium-sized. The V and J genes are TRBV5-1 and TRBJ2-7; 9 nucleotides line up with TRBD1. The CDR3 is 14 amino acids. The germline gives CDR1 SGHRS, CDR2 YFSETQ. Unmatched junction bases numbered 8, after V lost 5 bases and J lost 5 bases. CDR3 sequence reads: CASRPGQGKDEQYF. Written as DNA, the CDR3 is TGCGCCAGCAGGCCCGGACAGGGGAAGGACGAGCAGTACTTC.

This clonotype was detected many times. This chain joins TRBV6-5 and TRBJ1-2, with a weak D call TRBD1 (5 bases). Germline V gene data show CDR1 as MNHEY and CDR2 as SVGAGI. The CDR3 spans 13 residues. Trimming removed 2 bases at V and 7 bases at J, with 11 bases between. CDR3: CASSYAVGVGYTF. DNA of the CDR3: TGTGCCAGCAGTTACGCAGTAGGGGTTGGCTACACCTTC.

This clonotype was seen ten or more times. The chain links TRBV25-1 to TRBJ2-3; 8 bases fit TRBD2. V dropped 5 bases and J dropped 0; count of bases not matched to a gene: 1. The CDR3 covers 14 residues. Germline assignment: CDR1 MGHDK and CDR2 SYGVNS. Written as DNA, the CDR3 is TGTGCCAGCAGTCCTAGCGGGAGCACAGATACGCAGTATTTT. This sequence encodes CASSPSGSTDTQYF.

V and J are TRBV23-1 and TRBJ2-7, with 8 bases matching TRBD1. TRBV23-1 is assigned to the ORF class and has an uncertain function. The CDR3 spans 16 residues. Trimming removed 2 bases from V and 7 bases from J; junction bases left unmatched: 13. Here the CDR3 reads CASSQQGARVSWEQYF. The DNA for the CDR3 is TGCGCCAGCAGTCAACAGGGGGCGCGGGTTTCTTGGGAGCAGTACTTC.

This clonotype counts as medium-sized. V is TRBV6-1 and J is TRBJ2-6, with D unclear. The germline gives CDR1 MNHNS, CDR2 SASEGT. The germline V and J ends were trimmed by 6 bases and 0 bases, with 12 bases remaining between them. The CDR3 has 16 amino acids. CDR3 residues: CASSLDGRSGANVLTF. The CDR3 DNA is TGTGCCAGCAGCTTGGACGGACGCTCTGGGGCCAACGTCCTGACTTTC.

This clonotype showed up many times. The chain is built from TRBV6-5 and TRBJ2-7, with TRBD2 identical over 10 bases. The CDR3 spans 14 residues. V lost 6 bases, J lost 2 bases, and 4 bases stayed unmatched. CDR1 and CDR2 from the germline V gene are MNHEY and SVGAGI. CDR3 DNA sequence: TGTGCCAGCAGACTAGCGGGGAGACCCTACGAGCAGTACTTC. Amino acids: CASRLAGRPYEQYF.

This clonotype is medium-sized within its sample. The chain couples TRBV6-2 or TRBV6-3 to TRBJ1-1; D gene uncertain. The CDR3 sequence is 11 residues long. Between the trimmed V and J ends, which lost 7 bases and 3 bases, there was a span of 6 bases. Germline CDR1 is MNHEY and CDR2 is SVGEGT. The CDR3 coding sequence is TGTGCCAGCACCACCTACACTGAAGCTTTCTTT. It yields the protein CASTTYTEAFF.